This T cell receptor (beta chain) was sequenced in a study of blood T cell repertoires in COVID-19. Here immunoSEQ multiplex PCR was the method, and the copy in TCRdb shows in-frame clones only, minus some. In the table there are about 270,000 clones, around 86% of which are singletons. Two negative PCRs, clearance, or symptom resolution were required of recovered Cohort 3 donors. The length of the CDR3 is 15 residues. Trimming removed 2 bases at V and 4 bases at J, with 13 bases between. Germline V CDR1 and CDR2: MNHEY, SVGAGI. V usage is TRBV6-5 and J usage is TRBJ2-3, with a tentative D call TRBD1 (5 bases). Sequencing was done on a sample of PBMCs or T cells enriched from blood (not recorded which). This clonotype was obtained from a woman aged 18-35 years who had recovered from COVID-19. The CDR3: CASSYTAGNSDTQYF. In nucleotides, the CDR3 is TGTGCCAGCAGTTACACTGCAGGGAACTCAGATACGCAGTATTTT.